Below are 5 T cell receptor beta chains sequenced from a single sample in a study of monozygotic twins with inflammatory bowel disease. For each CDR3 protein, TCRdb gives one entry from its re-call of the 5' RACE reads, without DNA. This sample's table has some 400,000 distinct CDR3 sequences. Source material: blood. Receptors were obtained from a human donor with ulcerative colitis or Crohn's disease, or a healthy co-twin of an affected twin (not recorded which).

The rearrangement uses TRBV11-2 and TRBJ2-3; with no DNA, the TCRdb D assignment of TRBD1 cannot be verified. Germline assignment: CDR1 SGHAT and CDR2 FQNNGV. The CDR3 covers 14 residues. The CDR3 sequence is CASSQSGGRDTQYF.

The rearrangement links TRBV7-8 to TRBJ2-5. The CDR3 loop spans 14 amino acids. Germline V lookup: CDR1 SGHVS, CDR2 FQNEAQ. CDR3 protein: CASSLDRHQETQYF.

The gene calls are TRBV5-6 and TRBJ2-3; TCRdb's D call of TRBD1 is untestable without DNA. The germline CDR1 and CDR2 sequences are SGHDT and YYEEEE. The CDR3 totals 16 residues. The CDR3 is CASSLTGSSRTDTQYF.

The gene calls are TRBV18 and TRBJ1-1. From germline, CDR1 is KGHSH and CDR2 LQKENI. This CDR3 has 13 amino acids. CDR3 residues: CASLLGQNTEAFF.

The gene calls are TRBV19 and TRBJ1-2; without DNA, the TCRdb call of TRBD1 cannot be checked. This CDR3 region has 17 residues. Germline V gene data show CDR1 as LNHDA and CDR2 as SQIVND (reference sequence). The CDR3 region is CASSIQGGRFGMDGYTF.